Listed here are 17 T cell receptor beta chains from one sample, sequenced in a study of tumor and adjacent non-tumor tissue in lung cancer. Three rounds of nested PCR, following a modified ARM-PCR protocol, produced the TCRbeta library. MiXCR was run by TCRdb on the multiplex PCR reads, yielding one entry per CDR3 protein. Found here are around 140,000 distinct CDR3 sequences, approximately 66% of them singletons; the top ten hold around a sixth. RNA was extracted from bulk tissue without any cell sorting. Specimen: lung tumor tissue. Receptors originate from a man aged 60-69 years with small cell lung cancer.

The chain recombines TRBV29-1 with TRBJ1-2, with no clear D. V lost 1 base to trimming and J lost 6 bases, with 12 bases between them. Germline CDR1 and CDR2: SQVTM and ANQGSEA. The CDR3 runs to 13 residues. DNA for the CDR3: TGCAGCGTTGAAGTTCGGGTAGGGAATGGCTACACCTTC. This translates into CSVEVRVGNGYTF.

Concerning this clonotype itself: This may be a read error: a much more frequent sequence differs by one nucleotide. The chain carries TRBV20-1 and TRBJ2-1; the D gene could be TRBD1 or TRBD2 (6 bases each). Germline-derived CDR1 and CDR2 are DFQATT and SNEGSKA (reference sequence). The CDR3 extends over 14 amino acids. Trimming removed 8 bases from V and 9 bases from J, with 23 bases in between. CDR3 amino acids: CSPQLGGTSSEQFF. DNA for the CDR3: TGCAGTCCACAACTGGGCGGGACAAGCAGTGAGCAGTTCTTC.

This clonotype appeared once. The junction does not match germline at one end; this may be a read error. The chain couples TRBV11-2 to TRBJ1-6, with 7 bases identical to TRBD1. The CDR3 loop spans 15 amino acids. The V gene's germline CDR1 is SGHAT and CDR2 FQNNGV. The DNA of the CDR3 is TGTGCCAGCAGTCCGACAGGGATCCGTGATTCACCCGTCCACTTT. Translating gives CASSPTGIRDSPVHF.

About this clonotype: A much larger clone differs from this one at a single base, so this may be a read error. This chain uses TRBV5-4 with TRBJ2-2; TRBD2 matches at 11 bases. The germline V gene encodes CDR1 SGHNT and CDR2 YYREEE (reference sequence). CDR3 length: 15 amino acids. Trimming took 4 bases from V and 3 from J; bases not matched to a gene: 2. CDR3 sequence reads: CASSRGLADTGELFF. DNA of the CDR3: TGTGCCAGCAGCAGGGGACTAGCGGACACCGGGGAGCTGTTTTTT.

For this clonotype: A read error may explain this, as a much larger clone is one base away. The chain carries TRBV28 and TRBJ2-7, with 7 positions matching TRBD1. Trimming removed 5 bases from V and 7 bases from J; junction bases left unmatched: 5. The CDR3 sequence is 12 residues long. Germline values: CDR1 MDHEN, CDR2 SYDVKM. CDR3 loop: CASSSLTGEQYF. The CDR3 DNA follows: TGTGCCAGCAGTAGCCTGACAGGGGAGCAGTACTTC.

CDR3 residues: CAGTLWYTEAFF. In DNA form, the CDR3 reads TGTGCCGGCACCCTTTGGTACACTGAAGCTTTCTTT. The chain links TRBV12-3 or TRBV12-4 to TRBJ1-1; unclear D gene. V was cut by 11 bases and J by 3 bases, with 13 bases left in between. The CDR3 is 12 residues long.

The chain employs TRBV20-1 and TRBJ2-2; TRBD2 is a possible D gene (5 bases). V shed 6 bases and J shed 6 bases, with 17 bases lying between them. This CDR3 is built from 14 residues. Germline CDR1 is DFQATT and CDR2 is SNEGSKA (reference sequence). The CDR3 here is CSARLEGEAGELFF. The CDR3 DNA follows: TGCAGTGCCCGTCTCGAGGGAGAGGCCGGGGAGCTGTTTTTT.

Many counts were recorded for this clonotype. This chain uses TRBV10-2 with TRBJ2-3, with 8 bases identical to TRBD2. CDR3 size: 15 residues. The V gene end was trimmed by 7 bases and the J gene end by 3 bases; junction bases not matched to a gene: 9. Germline assignment: CDR1 WSHSY and CDR2 SAAADI. CDR3 sequence: CASTDLAGGTDTQYF. In nucleotides, the CDR3 is TGCGCCAGCACGGATTTGGCGGGAGGTACAGATACGCAGTATTTT.

Regarding this clonotype: This clone may be a read error of a much larger clone one base away. The rearrangement joins TRBV5-6 to TRBJ2-3; perhaps TRBD1 as D (5 bases). The CDR3 is made up of 15 amino acids. Per germline, CDR1 SGHDT and CDR2 YYEEEE. Here the CDR3 reads CTSSSLGRNTDTQYF. For the CDR3, the DNA is TGTACCAGCAGCTCGCTGGGGCGGAACACAGATACGCAGTATTTT.

A remark on this clonotype: This could be a read error, since a much larger clone is one nucleotide away. The J gene is TRBJ2-7, the V gene TRBV6-5; 9 bases are shared with TRBD1. There are 15 residues in the CDR3. CDR1 MNHEY and CDR2 SVGAGI come from the germline V gene. CDR3 region: CTSSPDPGQGYEQYF. As DNA, the CDR3 is TGTACCAGCAGTCCTGACCCGGGACAGGGCTACGAGCAGTACTTC.

The chain has TRBV12-3 or TRBV12-4 and TRBJ1-5; D unclear. Trimming took 0 bases from V and 7 from J, leaving 10 bases between them. This CDR3 region has 14 residues. The chain's CDR3 is CASSLAGCGQPQHF. CDR3 sequence (DNA): TGTGCCAGCAGTTTAGCAGGGTGCGGCCAGCCCCAGCATTTT.

This clonotype has at least ten counts. V is TRBV20-1 and J is TRBJ2-3; D unresolved. This CDR3 region has 12 residues. Germline loops: CDR1 DFQATT, CDR2 SNEGSKA (reference sequence). Trimming pared 0 bases from V and 2 bases from J, leaving 3 bases between. This CDR3 reads CSARDYTDTQYF. CDR3 in DNA: TGCAGTGCTAGAGATTACACAGATACGCAGTATTTT.

With respect to this clonotype: Its ends do not fully match the called genes, so a read error is possible. V usage is TRBV7-2 and J usage is TRBJ2-4; D is perhaps TRBD2 (6 bases). CDR1 and CDR2 from the germline V gene are SGHTA and FQGNSA. The CDR3 spans 15 residues. The CDR3 loop is CASSPRGVGKSIQYF. As DNA, the CDR3 is TGTGCCAGCAGCCCCCGCGGGGTTGGCAAAAGCATTCAGTACTTC.

CDR3 region: CASNLPGMRGRADTQYF. The CDR3 nucleotides read TGTGCCAGCAATCTCCCGGGGATGCGGGGACGAGCAGATACGCAGTATTTT. The chain combines TRBV5-4 with TRBJ2-3; D is perhaps TRBD2 (6 bases). The CDR3 runs 17 residues. Trimming cost V 6 bases and J 4 bases, with 24 bases left between them. Germline V gene lookup returns CDR1 SGHNT and CDR2 YYREEE (reference sequence).

This clonotype came up once. This chain connects TRBV30 to TRBJ1-6; unclear D gene. The CDR3 consists of 13 residues. In germline, CDR1 is GTSNPN, CDR2 SVGIG (reference sequence). Trimming stripped 2 bases from V and 8 bases from J, with 10 bases between. CDR3 DNA: TGTGCCTGGAGTAAACAGTCCTATTCACCCCTCCACTTT. This codes for CAWSKQSYSPLHF.

This clonotype was picked up many times. The chain is built from TRBV12-3 or TRBV12-4 and TRBJ2-2, with unresolved D. This CDR3 is built from 13 residues. V shed 2 bases and J shed 7 bases, with 8 bases lying between them. CDR3: CASSLWLIGELFF. CDR3 DNA: TGTGCCAGCAGTTTATGGCTAATCGGGGAGCTGTTTTTT.

The sample holds a few counts of this clonotype. The chain employs TRBV29-1 and TRBJ1-6; D might be TRBD1 (6 bases). The CDR3 spans 14 residues. CDR1 SQVTM and CDR2 ANQGSEA come from the germline V gene. Between the trimmed V and J ends, which lost 6 bases and 7 bases, there was a span of 16 bases. CDR3 protein: CSVAERGENSPLHF. DNA for the CDR3: TGCAGCGTGGCAGAAAGGGGGGAAAATTCACCCCTCCACTTT.